This TCR beta chain was sequenced during a study of CD8+CD57+ T cells in acquired aplastic anemia. As for the study in general: Across the sorted CD4+ and CD8+ cells, DNA amounts averaged around 3.2 ug. Study results and caveats: Under 35 was the count of CD8+ CDR3 sequences that patients shared with controls.

Concerning this clonotype: Its target is not known.

Deletions cut 3 bases from V and 3 bases from J, with 5 bases between. This CDR3 is built from 13 residues. Germline CDR1 is ENHRY and CDR2 is SYGVKD. Sequencing was done on patients that had shown CD8+CD57+ cell expansion by flow cytometry. Acquired aplastic anemia of severe grade affected all patients. When blood sampling took place, the patients had received no therapy. The study profiled TCR beta VDJ and CDR3 using genomic DNA as template. A single record per CDR3 protein comes from TCRdb applying MiXCR to the reads. The table shows approximately 170,000 distinct CDR3 sequences, with about 45% occurring only once.

Specimen: sorted CD4+, CD8+, or CD8+CD57+ T cells (not recorded which) from PBMCs. The V call is TRBV10-3, the J call TRBJ2-2, with D hard to call. The clonotype originates from a human donor with aplastic anemia. The CDR3 loop is CAISDRDTGELFF. The CDR3 DNA reads as TGTGCCATCAGTGACCGAGACACCGGGGAGCTGTTTTTT.